Listed here are 12 T cell receptor beta chains from one sample, sequenced in a study of early T cells in non-severe SARS-CoV-2 infection. TCRdb processed the 5' RACE reads anew with MiXCR; each CDR3 protein has one entry. The table lists fewer than 120,000 distinct CDR3 sequences, 10% to 15% of them singletons. The source was whole blood, collected at baseline. Receptors originate from an adult who was a healthcare worker with PCR-confirmed SARS-CoV-2 infection or an uninfected control (not recorded which).

This clonotype was seen a few times. This chain connects TRBV30 to TRBJ1-1; D call uncertain. Trimming left V 5 bases short and J 0 bases short, with 13 bases between. Germline V gene data show CDR1 as GTSNPN and CDR2 as SVGIG (reference sequence). This CDR3 has 14 amino acids. CDR3 DNA sequence: TGTGCCTGGGGAAGAGGGCCGCTGAACACTGAAGCTTTCTTT. This encodes CAWGRGPLNTEAFF.

This clonotype was observed a handful of times. V usage is TRBV28 and J usage is TRBJ1-2; D not resolved. The germline V gene has CDR1 MDHEN and CDR2 SYDVKM. The V end lost 6 bases, the J end lost 8 bases, and 10 bases lay between the germline ends. The CDR3 totals 11 residues. CDR3 region: CASRSRAGYTF. CDR3 DNA: TGTGCCAGCAGATCCCGGGCGGGCTACACCTTC.

There are a few counts of this clonotype. This sequence joins TRBV7-3 and TRBJ1-5; D not resolved. Germline V lookup: CDR1 SGHTA, CDR2 FQGTGA. Trimming pared 5 bases from V and 5 bases from J, leaving 10 bases between. The CDR3 extends over 13 amino acids. CDR3 sequence reads: CASSAQRDQPQHF. CDR3 coding DNA: TGTGCCAGCAGCGCACAGAGGGATCAGCCCCAGCATTTT.

The V gene is TRBV5-1, the J gene TRBJ2-7; D perhaps matches TRBD2 (5 bases). Trimming shortened V by 1 base and J by 8 bases, and 19 bases separated the two germline ends. This CDR3 is built from 15 residues. Germline V gene data show CDR1 as SGHRS and CDR2 as YFSETQ. In DNA form, the CDR3 reads TGCGCCAGCAGCTTGCAGCCCCGCACCGAGGGCAAGCAGTACTTC. Its protein is CASSLQPRTEGKQYF.

This clonotype appeared a few times. J is TRBJ2-7 and V is TRBV20-1; D remains unclear. From germline, CDR1 is DFQATT and CDR2 SNEGSKA (reference sequence). This CDR3 spans 11 amino acids. V lost 5 bases and J lost 3, with 8 bases in between. For the CDR3, the DNA is TGCAGTGCTTATCAACGCTACGAGCAGTACTTC. Translation: CSAYQRYEQYF.

The V and J genes are TRBV27 and TRBJ2-1, with a weak D call TRBD2 (7 bases). Trimming stripped 6 bases from V and 5 bases from J, with 14 bases between. Germline values: CDR1 MNHEY, CDR2 SMNVEV (reference sequence). The CDR3 consists of 14 residues. CDR3 in amino acids: CASRKGGVNNEQFF. In nucleotides, the CDR3 is TGTGCCAGCAGGAAGGGGGGGGTTAACAATGAGCAGTTCTTC.

This clonotype has only a few counts. The CDR3 nucleotides read TGTGCCAGCAAACACGGGAACACTGAAGCTTTCTTT. It codes for CASKHGNTEAFF. This chain uses TRBV7-9 with TRBJ1-1; D not resolved. V lost 7 bases to trimming and J lost 1 base, with 7 bases between them. The CDR3 extends over 12 amino acids. The V gene's germline CDR1 is SEHNR and CDR2 FQNEAQ (reference sequence).

The chain carries TRBV7-9 and TRBJ2-1; 9 bases map to TRBD2. V was pared by 0 bases and J by 7 bases, with 7 bases of the junction left unmatched. Looked up from germline, CDR1 is SEHNR and CDR2 is FQNEAQ (reference sequence). The CDR3 has 16 amino acids. In nucleotides, the CDR3 is TGTGCCAGCAGCTTAGCGCTAGCGGGACTCGAGAATGAGCAGTTCTTC. This encodes CASSLALAGLENEQFF.

This clonotype was counted a few times. This chain links TRBV2 with TRBJ2-1; D not resolved. CDR1 and CDR2 (germline): SNHLY, FYNNEI. Trimming left V 3 bases short and J 4 bases short, with 13 bases between. The length of the CDR3 is 15 residues. CDR3 bases: TGTGCCAGCAGTGAGTCTCAGGAAGGATACAATGAGCAGTTCTTC. As protein: CASSESQEGYNEQFF.

The chain couples TRBV20-1 to TRBJ2-4; TRBD2 matches 13 bases. CDR3 length: 14 amino acids. The germline gives CDR1 DFQATT, CDR2 SNEGSKA (reference sequence). The V gene end was trimmed by 6 bases and the J gene end by 6 bases; junction bases not matched to a gene: 5. The CDR3: CSAKGLAGLNIQYF. The CDR3 DNA sequence: TGCAGTGCGAAGGGACTAGCGGGGTTAAACATTCAGTACTTC.

This clonotype has only a few counts. DNA of the CDR3: TGTGCCAGCAGCCCTACCGAGACAGCGAACACCGGGGAGCTGTTTTTT. Translated, it gives CASSPTETANTGELFF. The rearrangement uses TRBV7-9 and TRBJ2-2; TRBD1 is a possible D gene (5 bases). This CDR3 region has 16 residues. The V and J ends lost 5 bases and 0 bases respectively, with 13 bases between them. Per germline, CDR1 SEHNR and CDR2 FQNEAQ (reference sequence).

The sample holds a few counts of this clonotype. This chain links TRBV11-2 with TRBJ2-2, with D unclear. The V and J ends lost 6 bases and 6 bases respectively, with 11 bases between them. CDR1 is SGHAT and CDR2 is FQNNGV in the germline V gene. There are 13 residues in the CDR3. CDR3 nucleotide sequence: TGTGCCAGCAGACTTCACGCCCCCGGGGAGCTGTTTTTT. This codes for CASRLHAPGELFF.